This TCR beta chain is drawn from a study of CD8 T cells in ankylosing spondylitis. The study, taken as a whole, reports: Reportedly, disease-linked clones are significantly enriched in ankylosing spondylitis patients' matched synovial fluid. Researchers report that disease-linked clones proved CD8+ and relatively rare in peripheral blood. It appeared that ankylosing spondylitis blood was characterized by a TCR beta motif of fewer than ten highly homologous variants. Earlier literature documents some of the motif variants in reactive arthritis synovial fluid and blood.

The J segment lost 17 bases and the V segment lost 8 bases, leaving 9 bases of the junction unmatched. Germline V gives CDR1 MNHNY, CDR2 SVGAGI (reference sequence). The CDR3 is 12 amino acids. This clonotype was seen a handful of times. Its antigen is unidentified. Preparation of TCR beta libraries was done by quantitative 5'-RACE with molecular barcodes. TCRdb analysed the 5' RACE reads with MiXCR anew, one entry per CDR3 protein. The data contain 450,000 or so distinct CDR3 sequences, roughly 26% of them seen just once; the ten biggest clones take up 0.89%. The V gene is TRBV6-6, the J gene TRBJ1-4, with 12 bases matching TRBD1. The sequence was obtained from a male donor with ankylosing spondylitis. Specimen: blood, either unsorted or a sorted T cell fraction (not recorded which). Written as DNA, the CDR3 is TGTGCCAGCCAAGGAGGGACAGGGGGCATATTTTTT. Amino acids: CASQGGTGGIFF.